The source of this T cell receptor beta chain is a study of technical replicates of blood from four donors. This table comes from immunoSEQ multiplex PCR, and its TCRdb copy is limited to in-frame clones, with some not included. The top ten hold approximately 0.2% of the sample, which has some 87,000 clones, less than 98% seen once. CDR3 length equals 22 residues. The germline V gene has CDR1 SNHLY and CDR2 FYNNEI. V dropped 1 base and J dropped 5; count of bases not matched to a gene: 24. The chain recombines TRBV2 with TRBJ2-5, with 11 bases lining up with TRBD1. The TCR sequence derives from a human donor in good health. Sequenced: T cells isolated from PBMCs. The CDR3 is CASSEGTGGGMGGGPSMETQYF. The CDR3 bases are TGTGCCAGCAGTGAAGGGACAGGGGGCGGCATGGGGGGAGGCCCCTCCATGGAGACCCAGTACTTC. The whole variable domain, remainder taken from reference TRBV2 and TRBJ2-5, is EPEVTQTPSHQVTQMGQEVILRCVPISNHLYFYWYRQILGQKVEFLVSFYNNEISEKSEIFDDQFSVERPDGSNFTLKIRSTKLEDSAMYFCASSEGTGGGMGGGPSMETQYFGPGTRLLVL.